This entry concerns a single T cell receptor beta chain. Antigen: not known. This entry is derived from a study of T cells in Graves' hyperthyroidism and ophthalmopathy. Study at large: Peripheral blood was collected at initial diagnosis, before any treatment. Overall study findings and caveats: Most thyroid clonotypes with frequency above 0.001 were detected in blood.

Amplification of TCR beta CDR3 regions used RNA as the template. An initial round of RT-PCR targeting the TCR CDR3 relied on the HTBI primer set. TCRdb processed the multiplex PCR reads anew with MiXCR; each CDR3 protein has one entry. The sample contains some 490,000 distinct CDR3 sequences, 22% of which appear only once. Ophthalmopathy in the patients scored at least 3 on Clinical Activity Score and at least 4 on NOSPECS grade, lasting under 3 months. A patient was excluded if there was uncontrolled infection, other autoimmune disease, pregnancy or lactation. This clonotype originated in a woman in her seventies with Graves' ophthalmopathy. Sequencing was done on a sample of blood.

In nucleotides, the CDR3 is TGTGCCAGCAGCTTAGGGCAAGGCGGGAACACTGAAGCTTTCTTT. Translated, it gives CASSLGQGGNTEAFF. The chain employs TRBV7-6 and TRBJ1-1; D is undetermined. This CDR3 is 15 amino acids long. Germline-derived CDR1 and CDR2 are SGHVS and FNYEAQ. V lost 1 base and J 1 base, leaving 10 bases between the germline ends.